Sequencing of this TCR beta chain was carried out in a study of early T cells in non-severe SARS-CoV-2 infection. Regarding the study as a whole: In VDJdb matching, anti-spike CD8 responses were favored while private and CD4 specificities went missing.

This clonotype was counted only a few times. Antigen unknown. CDR3 size: 15 residues. From germline, CDR1 is SGHRS and CDR2 YFSETQ. After removal of 4 bases from V and 5 bases from J, the junction contained 6 bases not matched to a gene. Individual cDNA molecules received unique molecular identifiers during library preparation. TCRdb processed the 5' RACE reads anew with MiXCR; each CDR3 protein has one entry. The sample lists about 67,000 distinct CDR3 sequences; more than 8% were seen once. The receptor's source is an adult who was a healthcare worker with PCR-confirmed SARS-CoV-2 infection or an uninfected control (not recorded which). The gene calls are TRBV5-1 and TRBJ2-2, with 9 bases that match TRBD1. The sequencing used whole blood, collected at baseline. In DNA, the CDR3 is TGCGCCAGCAGCCAAGCCGGGACAGGGACCGGGGAGCTGTTTTTT. As protein: CASSQAGTGTGELFF.